These T cell receptor beta chains were read from a single sample in a study of blood T cell repertoires in COVID-19. TCRdb keeps only in-frame clones here, not all; method: immunoSEQ multiplex PCR. The sample lists 250,000 to 300,000 clones; roughly 88% were seen once. Sequences were obtained from PBMCs or T cells enriched from blood (not recorded which). These receptors were obtained from a woman between 50 and 59 years old who had recovered from COVID-19. The CDR3 runs from the conserved cysteine through the conserved F or W. The order of the fields is clone size, J gene, V gene, D gene, CDR3 protein, CDR3 DNA. D genes are given only for firm matches. Where a row states a size, it is once, few, many or the class of an expanded clone; other rows omit it.

. TRBJ2-7 TRBV3-1/TRBV3-2 . CASSHLDSYEQYF TGTGCCAGCAGCCACTTAGACAGTTACGAGCAGTACTTC
. TRBJ2-6 TRBV11-3 . CASSLGFGGTDHSGANVLTF TGTGCCAGCAGCTTAGGCTTTGGAGGGACAGACCACTCTGGGGCCAACGTCCTGACTTTC
. TRBJ1-5 TRBV10-3 TRBD1 CAISGDRGQPQHF TGTGCCATCAGTGGGGACAGGGGGCAGCCCCAGCATTTT
. TRBJ2-7 TRBV19 . CASKSRGPPYEQYF TGTGCCAGTAAATCTCGAGGGCCGCCCTACGAGCAGTACTTC
. TRBJ1-3 TRBV7-9 TRBD1 CASSLRSAGGAGNTIYF TGTGCCAGCAGCTTAAGGTCGGCAGGGGGCGCTGGAAACACCATATATTTT
. TRBJ1-5 TRBV5-1 . CASSLTGRDQPQHF TGCGCCAGCAGCTTGACAGGGCGAGATCAGCCCCAGCATTTT
. TRBJ1-6 TRBV5-1 TRBD1 CASSPGQGDNSPLHF TGCGCCAGCAGCCCGGGACAGGGGGATAATTCACCCCTCCACTTT
. TRBJ1-4 TRBV7-9 . CASSLGPRRTNEKLFF TGTGCCAGCAGCTTAGGGCCCCGGAGGACTAATGAAAAACTGTTTTTT
. TRBJ2-2 TRBV7-8 TRBD2 CASSLRTSGNTGELFF TGTGCCAGCAGCTTACGGACTAGCGGGAACACCGGGGAGCTGTTTTTT
. TRBJ2-5 TRBV4-1 . CASSSSGNQETQYF TGCGCCAGCAGCTCCTCCGGGAACCAAGAGACCCAGTACTTC
. TRBJ2-1 TRBV6-2/TRBV6-3 TRBD2 CASSYRDPGLAWGGRMVQFF TGTGCCAGCAGTTACCGGGATCCAGGACTAGCGTGGGGGGGTCGGATGGTGCAGTTCTTC
. TRBJ2-3 TRBV29-1 TRBD2 CSALGTSGFLNTQYF TGCAGCGCCCTGGGGACTAGCGGCTTTTTAAATACGCAGTATTTT
once TRBJ2-7 TRBV5-1 . CASSLVLASYEQYF TGCGCCAGCAGCTTGGTTCTAGCGAGCTACGAGCAGTACTTC
. TRBJ2-1 TRBV4-1 . CASSQGVAAYNEQFF TGCGCCAGCAGCCAAGGGGTAGCGGCGTACAATGAGCAGTTCTTC
. TRBJ2-3 TRBV6-1 TRBD2 CASSEVPTLAGQIDTQYF TGTGCCAGCAGTGAAGTCCCCACACTAGCGGGACAAATAGATACGCAGTATTTT
. TRBJ2-1 TRBV11-2 TRBD2 CASSLVLAGGTEQFF TGTGCCAGCAGCTTAGTTCTAGCGGGAGGAACTGAGCAGTTCTTC
. TRBJ1-5 TRBV4-1 . CASSQVYYNQPQHF TGCGCCAGCAGCCAAGTATATTACAATCAGCCCCAGCATTTT